The rows below give T cell receptor beta chains drawn from one sample of a study of beta chain features in type 1 diabetes. Assay: immunoSEQ multiplex PCR; the TCRdb copy retains only in-frame clones and omits some. The sample records more than 150,000 clones, roughly 9% being singletons. Material: central memory CD4+ T cells from blood. These receptors came from a woman between 25 and 40 years old with type 1 diabetes. The CDR3 runs from the conserved cysteine through the conserved F or W. A D gene is named only where the DNA matches it firmly. Rows may omit the clone size; those that give it use once, few, many or a size class.

v_gene	j_gene	d_gene	abundance	CDR3aa	CDR3nt
TRBV7-3	TRBJ1-1	TRBD1	NA	CASSSQGDTEAFF	TGTGCCAGCAGCTCACAGGGGGACACTGAAGCTTTCTTT
TRBV7-8	TRBJ2-1	TRBD2	few	CASSLVGGSVNEQFF	TGTGCCAGCAGCTTAGTCGGGGGGAGTGTGAATGAGCAGTTCTTC
TRBV4-1	TRBJ2-7	TRBD1	few	CASSRAGTGSYEQYF	TGCGCCAGCAGCCGGGCCGGGACAGGGAGTTACGAGCAGTACTTC
TRBV4-2	TRBJ2-7	TRBD2	NA	CASSQSLAGGEQYF	TGTGCCAGCAGCCAAAGTCTAGCGGGAGGGGAGCAGTACTTC
TRBV7-9	TRBJ1-1	NA	NA	CASSFGRGPEAFF	TGTGCCAGCAGCTTTGGGAGGGGCCCTGAAGCTTTCTTT
TRBV15	TRBJ2-5	TRBD2	many	CAIGTSGTETQYF	TGTGCCATAGGGACTAGCGGGACTGAGACCCAGTACTTC
TRBV6-5	TRBJ2-7	NA	NA	CASTQPQVSYEQYF	TGTGCCAGCACCCAACCCCAGGTCTCCTACGAGCAGTACTTC
TRBV7-9	TRBJ1-5	NA	few	CASSLDRAAQPQHF	TGTGCCAGCAGCTTAGACAGGGCGGCACAGCCCCAGCATTTT
TRBV4-1	TRBJ1-2	NA	NA	CASSRTTGAGGGYTF	TGCGCCAGCAGCCGGACCACAGGAGCCGGGGGAGGCTACACCTTC
TRBV4-1	TRBJ2-3	TRBD2	NA	CASSQDPAGDRTDTQYF	TGCGCCAGCAGCCAAGATCCGGCGGGAGACCGCACAGATACGCAGTATTTT
TRBV11-2	TRBJ1-5	NA	NA	CASSFGKGQPQHF	TGTGCCAGCAGCTTCGGGAAGGGTCAGCCCCAGCATTTT